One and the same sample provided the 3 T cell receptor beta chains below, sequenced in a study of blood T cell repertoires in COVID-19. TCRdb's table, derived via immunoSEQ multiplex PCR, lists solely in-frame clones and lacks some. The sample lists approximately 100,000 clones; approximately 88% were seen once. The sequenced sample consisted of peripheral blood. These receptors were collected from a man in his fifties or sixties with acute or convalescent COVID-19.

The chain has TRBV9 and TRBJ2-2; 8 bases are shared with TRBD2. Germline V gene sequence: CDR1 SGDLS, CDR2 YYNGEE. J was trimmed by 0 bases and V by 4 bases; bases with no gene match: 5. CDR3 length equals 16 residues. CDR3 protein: CASSNRLASNTGELFF. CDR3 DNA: TGTGCCAGCAGCAACCGACTAGCGTCGAACACCGGGGAGCTGTTTTTT.

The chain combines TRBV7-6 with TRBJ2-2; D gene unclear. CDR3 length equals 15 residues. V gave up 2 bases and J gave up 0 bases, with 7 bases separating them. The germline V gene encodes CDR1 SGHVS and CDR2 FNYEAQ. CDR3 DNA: TGTGCCAGCAGCTTAACCTTAGCGAACACCGGGGAGCTGTTTTTT. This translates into CASSLTLANTGELFF.

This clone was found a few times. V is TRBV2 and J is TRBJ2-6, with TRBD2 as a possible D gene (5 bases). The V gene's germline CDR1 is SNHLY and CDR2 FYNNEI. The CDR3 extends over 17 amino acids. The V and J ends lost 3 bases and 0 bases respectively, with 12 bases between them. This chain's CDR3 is CASSDRPGNSGANVLTF. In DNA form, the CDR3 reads TGTGCCAGCAGTGATAGACCCGGGAACTCTGGGGCCAACGTCCTGACTTTC. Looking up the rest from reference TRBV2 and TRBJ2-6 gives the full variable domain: EPEVTQTPSHQVTQMGQEVILRCVPISNHLYFYWYRQILGQKVEFLVSFYNNEISEKSEIFDDQFSVERPDGSNFTLKIRSTKLEDSAMYFCASSDRPGNSGANVLTFGAGSRLTVL.